Below, 26 T cell receptor beta chains from the same sample are listed, as sequenced in a study of blood T cell repertoires in COVID-19. Method: immunoSEQ multiplex PCR; TCRdb's copy keeps in-frame clones and lacks some. The sample has 400,000 to 550,000 clones; about 89% are singletons. The sequencing input was peripheral blood. The receptors were sampled from a woman younger than 45 with acute or convalescent COVID-19.

The V call is TRBV7-9, the J call TRBJ2-1; D remains unclear. The CDR3 has 16 residues. Trimming removed 5 bases from V and 4 bases from J, with 18 bases in between. The germline gives CDR1 SEHNR, CDR2 FQNEAQ (reference sequence). As DNA, the CDR3 is TGTGCCAGCAGCGGTCTGGCCCCGAATGTTTACAATGAGCAGTTCTTC. Its translation: CASSGLAPNVYNEQFF.

A single count supports this clone. The rearrangement uses TRBV4-1 and TRBJ2-5; D perhaps matches TRBD1 (6 bases). The CDR3 length is 16 residues. V shed 0 bases and J shed 2 bases, with 13 bases lying between them. CDR1 and CDR2 from the germline V gene are MGHRA and YSYEKL. CDR3 coding DNA: TGCGCCAGCAGCCAAGAAGCCCAGGGGTGGCAAGAGACCCAGTACTTC. Protein sequence: CASSQEAQGWQETQYF.

This sequence joins TRBV20-1 and TRBJ1-3, with TRBD1 as a possible D gene (5 bases). Germline-derived CDR1 and CDR2 are DFQATT and SNEGSKA (reference sequence). V was trimmed by 3 bases and J by 1 base, leaving 16 bases between them. The CDR3 length is 16 residues. CDR3 sequence reads: CSASSDSAWSGNTIYF. The CDR3 DNA reads TGCAGTGCTAGTTCTGACAGCGCCTGGTCTGGAAACACCATATATTTT.

This chain links TRBV2 with TRBJ2-1; unclear D gene. Trimming pared 7 bases from V and 8 bases from J, leaving 15 bases between. There are 13 residues in the CDR3. Germline CDR1 is SNHLY and CDR2 is FYNNEI. CDR3 coding DNA: TGTGCCAGCAAGCGCACACCTCAGCATGAGCAGTTCTTC. Protein sequence: CASKRTPQHEQFF. Variable domain in full (rest from reference TRBV2 and TRBJ2-1): EPEVTQTPSHQVTQMGQEVILRCVPISNHLYFYWYRQILGQKVEFLVSFYNNEISEKSEIFDDQFSVERPDGSNFTLKIRSTKLEDSAMYFCASKRTPQHEQFFGPGTRLTVL.

The chain uses TRBV6-5 and TRBJ2-3; tentatively, D is TRBD2 (7 bases). Germline CDR1 reads MNHEY; CDR2 reads SVGAGI. This CDR3 comprises 16 residues. The germline V and J ends were trimmed by 2 bases and 3 bases, with 15 bases remaining between them. CDR3 nucleotide sequence: TGTGCCAGCAGTTACGTGTGGGGGGGCCGTACAGATACGCAGTATTTT. Its translation is CASSYVWGGRTDTQYF.

The V call is TRBV7-6, the J call TRBJ2-7; D not resolved. V was clipped by 5 bases and J by 9 bases, with 17 bases between them. This CDR3 has 13 residues. Germline V gene data show CDR1 as SGHVS and CDR2 as FNYEAQ. The CDR3 here is CASSIDWSGRQYF. In DNA, the CDR3 is TGTGCCAGCAGCATAGACTGGTCCGGTAGGCAGTACTTC.

The chain combines TRBV7-3 with TRBJ2-7, with D perhaps TRBD2 (7 bases). In germline, CDR1 is SGHTA, CDR2 FQGTGA. This CDR3 contains 13 residues. Trimming removed 5 bases at V and 7 bases at J, with 15 bases between. CDR3: CASSLLQGGEQYF. CDR3 DNA: TGTGCCAGCAGCCTACTACAGGGAGGGGAGCAGTACTTC. The variable domain in full, completed from reference TRBV7-3 and TRBJ2-7, reads GAGVSQTPSNKVTEKGKYVELRCDPISGHTALYWYRQSLGQGPEFLIYFQGTGAADDSGLPNDRFFAVRPEGSVSTLKIQRTERGDSAVYLCASSLLQGGEQYFGPGTRLTVT.

V gene TRBV19 combines with J gene TRBJ2-7; weak D call: TRBD2 (6 bases). CDR1 and CDR2 (germline): LNHDA, SQIVND (reference sequence). The CDR3 sequence is 14 residues long. The V gene lost 4 bases and the J gene lost 1 base, with 11 bases spanning the gap. As DNA, the CDR3 is TGTGCCAGTAGTACCCGGGACTCATCCTACGAGCAGTACTTC. This sequence encodes CASSTRDSSYEQYF.

The chain joins TRBV5-3 to TRBJ1-4, with D possibly TRBD1 on 5 matching bases. TRBV5-3 is identified as an open reading frame with a role that is uncertain. Trimming took 8 bases from V and 6 from J, leaving 23 bases between them. The CDR3 sequence is 16 residues long. The CDR3 sequence: CASRSQGGGKDEKLFF. The CDR3 nucleotides read TGTGCCAGCCGCTCGCAGGGTGGTGGGAAGGATGAAAAACTGTTTTTT.

The CDR3 DNA sequence: TGTGCCAGCAGTTACCCCCAGGGGGATCAGCCCCAGCATTTT. Translating gives CASSYPQGDQPQHF. The chain uses TRBV6-2 or TRBV6-3 and TRBJ1-5; 7 nucleotides line up with TRBD1. The CDR3 extends over 14 amino acids. Trimming at V came to 2 bases and at J to 5 bases, leaving 3 bases not matched to a gene. CDR1 is MNHEY and CDR2 is SVGEGT in the germline V gene.

This clone was observed a handful of times. The chain joins TRBV3-1 (or the pseudogene TRBV3-2) to TRBJ2-5; 7 bases are shared with TRBD1. The CDR3 has 16 residues. V lost 4 bases, J lost 2 bases, and 10 bases stayed unmatched. Germline V gene data show CDR1 as LGHDT and CDR2 as YNNKEL (reference sequence). CDR3 sequence (DNA): TGTGCCAGCAGCCCTTGGACAGGAATCCTACAAGAGACCCAGTACTTC. Translated: CASSPWTGILQETQYF.

The chain employs TRBV6-5 and TRBJ1-1, with D tentatively TRBD1 (5 bases). CDR3 size: 12 residues. The V end lost 6 bases, the J end lost 6 bases, and 11 bases lay between the germline ends. Germline assignment: CDR1 MNHEY and CDR2 SVGAGI. The DNA of the CDR3 is TGTGCCAGCAGGAACGGGGGGTCTGAAGCTTTCTTT. Its protein product is CASRNGGSEAFF.

This sequence joins TRBV4-1 and TRBJ2-7, with 7 bases lining up with TRBD2. Unmatched junction bases numbered 5, after V lost 0 bases and J lost 3 bases. CDR1 and CDR2 from the germline V gene are MGHRA and YSYEKL. This CDR3 comprises 15 residues. The CDR3 loop reads CASSQDRGEGYEQYF. CDR3 nucleotides: TGCGCCAGCAGCCAAGATCGGGGGGAAGGCTACGAGCAGTACTTC.

The chain uses TRBV6-2 or TRBV6-3 and TRBJ2-3; 13 nucleotides match TRBD2. Germline-derived CDR1 and CDR2 are MNHEY and SVGEGT. The CDR3 has 21 amino acids. The junction had 14 bases not matched to a gene; V was cut back by 2 bases and J by 0 bases. The DNA of the CDR3 is TGTGCCAGCAGTTACAGGAGGACCGGGACTAGCGGGGTCGCTAGCACAGATACGCAGTATTTT. Translating gives CASSYRRTGTSGVASTDTQYF.

The genes are TRBV3-1 (or the pseudogene TRBV3-2) and TRBJ2-7; D might be TRBD2 (6 bases). CDR3 size: 15 residues. Per germline, CDR1 LGHDT and CDR2 YNNKEL (reference sequence). Trimming removed 1 base at V and 3 bases at J, with 13 bases between. CDR3 in amino acids: CASSQGWVGGYEQYF. For the CDR3, the DNA is TGTGCCAGCAGCCAAGGGTGGGTCGGGGGCTACGAGCAGTACTTC.

The gene calls are TRBV24-1 and TRBJ2-3; TRBD2 matches 8 bases. The V and J ends lost 0 bases and 0 bases, in that order; junction bases with no gene match: 4. This CDR3 spans 17 amino acids. Germline loops: CDR1 KGHDR, CDR2 SFDVKD. In nucleotides, the CDR3 is TGTGCCACCAGTGATTTGCAACGGGGGGGTAGCACAGATACGCAGTATTTT. Protein: CATSDLQRGGSTDTQYF.

The chain links TRBV6-5 to TRBJ2-5; the D gene is possibly TRBD1 (5 bases). Trimming pared 8 bases from V and 4 bases from J, leaving 8 bases between. The CDR3 sequence is 11 residues long. In germline, CDR1 is MNHEY, CDR2 SVGAGI. The CDR3 loop is CASRQLETQYF. The CDR3 DNA is TGTGCCAGCCGACAGTTAGAGACCCAGTACTTC.

The J gene is TRBJ2-4, the V gene TRBV11-2, with unresolved D. This CDR3 comprises 15 residues. Trimming shortened V by 6 bases and J by 4 bases, and 16 bases separated the two germline ends. Germline V lookup: CDR1 SGHAT, CDR2 FQNNGV. The CDR3 loop is CASRHVFGSKNIQYF. The CDR3 DNA reads TGTGCCAGCAGACATGTTTTCGGGTCTAAAAACATTCAGTACTTC.

This chain joins TRBV6-5 and TRBJ2-7, with D perhaps matching TRBD1 (6 bases). Trimming shortened V by 0 bases and J by 5 bases, and 11 bases separated the two germline ends. Per the germline V gene, CDR1 is MNHEY and CDR2 is SVGAGI. The CDR3 contains 14 residues. The CDR3 sequence: CASSYSSGTNEQYF. CDR3 nucleotide sequence: TGTGCCAGCAGTTACTCCTCAGGGACAAACGAGCAGTACTTC.

This chain joins TRBV23-1 and TRBJ1-5; D perhaps matches TRBD1 (6 bases). TRBV23-1 is designated an ORF whose function remains uncertain. The CDR3 contains 16 residues. V was shortened by 2 bases and J by 4 bases, with 15 bases between the two germline ends. CDR3 sequence reads: CASSQISGQQNQPQHF. DNA of the CDR3: TGCGCCAGCAGTCAAATAAGCGGACAGCAGAATCAGCCCCAGCATTTT.

The J gene is TRBJ2-7, the V gene TRBV7-2, with 8 bases matching TRBD2. The ends lost 6 bases at V and 4 bases at J; junction bases unmatched: 11. Germline CDR1 SGHTA, CDR2 FQGNSA. CDR3 size: 15 residues. The CDR3 DNA sequence: TGTGCCAGCAGGGCCCAGCGGGGGAGCCCTTACGAGCAGTACTTC. Protein: CASRAQRGSPYEQYF.

The chain is built from TRBV30 and TRBJ1-3, with TRBD1 matching over 7 bases. V gave up 2 bases and J gave up 12 bases; unmatched junction bases: 7. The CDR3 is 12 amino acids. Germline CDR1 reads GTSNPN; CDR2 reads SVGIG (reference sequence). The CDR3 DNA sequence: TGTGCCTGGAGTCGCCAGGGGGAGGTCATATATTTT. Translating gives CAWSRQGEVIYF.

This sequence joins TRBV9 and TRBJ2-1, with 9 bases lining up with TRBD2. The CDR3 runs to 16 residues. The germline gives CDR1 SGDLS, CDR2 YYNGEE. V gave up 3 bases and J gave up 7 bases; unmatched junction bases: 11. CDR3 residues: CASSASGGGARNEQFF. CDR3 nucleotide sequence: TGTGCCAGCAGCGCCTCTGGCGGGGGGGCGAGGAATGAGCAGTTCTTC. Based on the CDR3 plus reference TRBV9 and TRBJ2-1, the full variable domain is DSGVTQTPKHLITATGQRVTLRCSPRSGDLSVYWYQQSLDQGLQFLIQYYNGEERAKGNILERFSAQQFPDLHSELNLSSLELGDSALYFCASSASGGGARNEQFFGPGTRLTVL.

The chain has TRBV2 and TRBJ1-4; no clear D. Germline V gives CDR1 SNHLY, CDR2 FYNNEI. V was clipped by 4 bases and J by 0 bases, with 12 bases between them. This CDR3 comprises 16 residues. CDR3 sequence: CASSVQEGSTNEKLFF. CDR3 in DNA: TGTGCCAGCAGTGTTCAGGAAGGATCAACTAATGAAAAACTGTTTTTT.

This rearrangement joins TRBV28 to TRBJ2-2; TRBD1 aligns across 7 bases. J was trimmed by 7 bases and V by 6 bases; bases with no gene match: 17. CDR1 is MDHEN and CDR2 is SYDVKM in the germline V gene. The length of the CDR3 is 17 residues. This CDR3 reads CASSSYRDSSTFGELFF. CDR3 nucleotides: TGTGCCAGCAGCTCCTACCGGGACAGTAGTACCTTCGGGGAGCTGTTTTTT.

This CDR3 reads CATEDITNTGELFF. Written as DNA, the CDR3 is TGTGCCACCGAGGACATCACGAACACCGGGGAGCTGTTTTTT. The rearrangement joins TRBV10-3 to TRBJ2-2; TRBD1 might be the D (5 bases). V gave up 10 bases and J gave up 0 bases, with 12 bases separating them. The CDR3 totals 14 residues. Germline lookup yields CDR1 ENHRY and CDR2 SYGVKD.